This T cell receptor (beta chain) was identified during a study of glioma-infiltrating T cells. The CDR3 has 13 amino acids. Germline loops: CDR1 SGHTA, CDR2 FQGNSA. TCR alpha and beta CDR3 regions were amplified from RNA using iRepertoire nested multiplex PCR. For one-step reverse transcription and amplification, about 90-400 ng of tissue mRNA or PBMC total RNA was used. Using its own MiXCR run on the multiplex PCR reads, TCRdb lists one record per CDR3 protein. Among more than 110,000 distinct CDR3 sequences listed, roughly two fifths were seen once. The specimen sequenced was glioma tissue, nonneoplastic brain tissue, or PBMCs (not recorded which). This sequence was found in a human donor with low-grade glioma or glioblastoma, undergoing nonglioma brain surgery, or in good health (not recorded which). V and J are TRBV7-2 and TRBJ2-7; D uncertain. Near its end, the DNA agrees better with TRBJ1-2, so the J call may be wrong. CDR3 sequence reads: CASSPTRGYGYTF. The CDR3 DNA is TGTGCCAGCAGCCCAACACGTGGCTATGGCTACACCTTC.